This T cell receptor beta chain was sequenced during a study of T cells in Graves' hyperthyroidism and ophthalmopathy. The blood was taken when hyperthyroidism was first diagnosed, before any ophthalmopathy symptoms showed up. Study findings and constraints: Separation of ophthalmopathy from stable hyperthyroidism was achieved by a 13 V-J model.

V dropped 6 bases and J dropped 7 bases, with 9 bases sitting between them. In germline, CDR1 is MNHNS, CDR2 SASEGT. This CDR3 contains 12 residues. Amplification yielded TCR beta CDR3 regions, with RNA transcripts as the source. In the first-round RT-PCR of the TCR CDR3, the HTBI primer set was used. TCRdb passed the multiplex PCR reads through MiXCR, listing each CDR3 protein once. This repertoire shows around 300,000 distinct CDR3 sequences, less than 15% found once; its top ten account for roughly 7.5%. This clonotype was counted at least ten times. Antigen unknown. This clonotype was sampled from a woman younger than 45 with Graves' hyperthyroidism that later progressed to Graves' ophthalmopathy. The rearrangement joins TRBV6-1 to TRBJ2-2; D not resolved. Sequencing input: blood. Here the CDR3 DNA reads TGTGCCAGCAGGAGAAGGAACGGGGAGCTGTTTTTT. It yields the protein CASRRRNGELFF.